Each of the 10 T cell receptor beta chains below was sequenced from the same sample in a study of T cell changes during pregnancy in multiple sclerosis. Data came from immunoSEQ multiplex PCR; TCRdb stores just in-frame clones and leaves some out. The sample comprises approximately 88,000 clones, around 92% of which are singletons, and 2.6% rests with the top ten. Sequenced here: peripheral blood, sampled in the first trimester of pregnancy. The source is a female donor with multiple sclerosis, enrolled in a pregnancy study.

CDR3 nucleotide sequence: TGTGCCAGCAGCGTAACGGACTATGGCTACACCTTC. Translation: CASSVTDYGYTF. The chain recombines TRBV9 with TRBJ1-2; D not certain. V dropped 1 base and J dropped 3 bases, with 4 bases sitting between them. This CDR3 contains 12 residues. Germline lookup yields CDR1 SGDLS and CDR2 YYNGEE.

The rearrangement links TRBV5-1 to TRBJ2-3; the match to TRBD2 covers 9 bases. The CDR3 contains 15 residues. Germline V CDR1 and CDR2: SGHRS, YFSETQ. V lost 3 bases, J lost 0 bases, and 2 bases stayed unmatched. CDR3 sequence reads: CASSWSGGSTDTQYF. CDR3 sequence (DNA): TGCGCCAGCAGCTGGAGCGGGGGGAGCACAGATACGCAGTATTTT.

In nucleotides, the CDR3 is TGCGCCAGCAGCCTCGGGGGAGCAACTAATGAAAAACTGTTTTTT. This translates into CASSLGGATNEKLFF. This chain uses TRBV4-1 with TRBJ1-4, with a tentative D call TRBD1 (5 bases). The V end lost 4 bases, the J end lost 0 bases, and 9 bases lay between the germline ends. The V gene's germline CDR1 is MGHRA and CDR2 YSYEKL. The CDR3 has 15 amino acids.

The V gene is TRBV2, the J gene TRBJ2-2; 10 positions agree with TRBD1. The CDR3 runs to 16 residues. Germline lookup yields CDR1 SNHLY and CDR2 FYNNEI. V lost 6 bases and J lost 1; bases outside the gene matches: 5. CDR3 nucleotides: TGTGCCAGCAGCCCGGACAGGGGGTTGAACACCGGGGAGCTGTTTTTT. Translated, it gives CASSPDRGLNTGELFF. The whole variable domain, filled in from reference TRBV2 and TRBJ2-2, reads EPEVTQTPSHQVTQMGQEVILRCVPISNHLYFYWYRQILGQKVEFLVSFYNNEISEKSEIFDDQFSVERPDGSNFTLKIRSTKLEDSAMYFCASSPDRGLNTGELFFGEGSRLTVL.

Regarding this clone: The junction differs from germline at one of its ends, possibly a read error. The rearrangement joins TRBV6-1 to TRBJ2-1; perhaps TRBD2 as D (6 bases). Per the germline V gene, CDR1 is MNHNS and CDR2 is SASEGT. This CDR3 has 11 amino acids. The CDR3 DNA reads TGTGCCAGCTTAGCCCCGGGGACTCAGCTCTTC. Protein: CASLAPGTQLF.

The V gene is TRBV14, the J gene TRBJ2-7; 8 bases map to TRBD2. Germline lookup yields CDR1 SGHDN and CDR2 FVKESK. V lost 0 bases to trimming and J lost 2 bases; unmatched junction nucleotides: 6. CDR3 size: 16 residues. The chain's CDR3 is CASSQERGGRTYEQYF. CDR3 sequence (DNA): TGTGCCAGCAGCCAAGAACGGGGCGGGAGGACCTACGAGCAGTACTTC.

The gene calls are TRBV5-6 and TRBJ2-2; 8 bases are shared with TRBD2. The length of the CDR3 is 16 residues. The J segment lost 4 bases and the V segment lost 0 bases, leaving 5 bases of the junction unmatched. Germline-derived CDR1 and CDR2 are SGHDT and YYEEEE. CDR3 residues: CASSLVGTRGTGELFF. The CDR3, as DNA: TGTGCCAGCAGCTTGGTGGGGACTAGAGGCACCGGGGAGCTGTTTTTT.

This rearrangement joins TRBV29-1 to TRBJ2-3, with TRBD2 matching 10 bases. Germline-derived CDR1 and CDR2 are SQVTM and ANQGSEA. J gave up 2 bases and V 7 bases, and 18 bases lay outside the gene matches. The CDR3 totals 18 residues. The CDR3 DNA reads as TGCAGCGGACGTTCCAGCGGGAGGGCTTCCGGGGACACAGATACGCAGTATTTT. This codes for CSGRSSGRASGDTDTQYF.

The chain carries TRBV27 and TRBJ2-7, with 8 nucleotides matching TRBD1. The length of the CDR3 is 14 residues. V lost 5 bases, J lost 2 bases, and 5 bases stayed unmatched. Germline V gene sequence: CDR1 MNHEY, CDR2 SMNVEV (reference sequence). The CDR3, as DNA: TGTGCCAGCAGTCTCACAGGGGGGCCCTACGAGCAGTACTTC. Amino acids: CASSLTGGPYEQYF.

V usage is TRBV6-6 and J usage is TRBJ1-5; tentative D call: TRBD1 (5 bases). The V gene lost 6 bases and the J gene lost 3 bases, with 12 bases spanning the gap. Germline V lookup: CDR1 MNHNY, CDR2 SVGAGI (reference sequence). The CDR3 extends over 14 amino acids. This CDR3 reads CASRSQGFNQPQHF. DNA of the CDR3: TGTGCCAGCAGATCCCAGGGATTCAATCAGCCCCAGCATTTT.